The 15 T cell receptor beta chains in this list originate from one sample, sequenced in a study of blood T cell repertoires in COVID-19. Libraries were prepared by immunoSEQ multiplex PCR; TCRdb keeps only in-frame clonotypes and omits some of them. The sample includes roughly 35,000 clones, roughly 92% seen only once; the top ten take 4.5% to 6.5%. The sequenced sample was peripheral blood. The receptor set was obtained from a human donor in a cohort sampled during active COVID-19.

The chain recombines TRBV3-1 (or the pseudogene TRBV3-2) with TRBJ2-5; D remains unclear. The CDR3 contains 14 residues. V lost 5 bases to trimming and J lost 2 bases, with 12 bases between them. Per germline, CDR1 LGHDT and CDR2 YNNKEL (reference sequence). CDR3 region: CASSEMASQETQYF. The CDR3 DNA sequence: TGTGCCAGCAGCGAAATGGCATCTCAAGAGACCCAGTACTTC.

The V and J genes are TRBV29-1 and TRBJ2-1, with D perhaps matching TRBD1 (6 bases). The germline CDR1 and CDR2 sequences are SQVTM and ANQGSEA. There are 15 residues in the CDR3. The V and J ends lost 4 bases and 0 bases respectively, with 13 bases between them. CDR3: CSVVGGQNSYNEQFF. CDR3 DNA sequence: TGCAGCGTTGTAGGAGGACAGAACTCCTACAATGAGCAGTTCTTC.

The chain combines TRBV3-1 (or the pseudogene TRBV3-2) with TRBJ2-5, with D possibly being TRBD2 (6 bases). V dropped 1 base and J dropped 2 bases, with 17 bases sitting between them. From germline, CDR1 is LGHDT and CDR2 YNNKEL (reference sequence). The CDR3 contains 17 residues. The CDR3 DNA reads TGTGCCAGCAGCCAAGCTTGGGCGGGGTCGCCACAAGAGACCCAGTACTTC. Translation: CASSQAWAGSPQETQYF.

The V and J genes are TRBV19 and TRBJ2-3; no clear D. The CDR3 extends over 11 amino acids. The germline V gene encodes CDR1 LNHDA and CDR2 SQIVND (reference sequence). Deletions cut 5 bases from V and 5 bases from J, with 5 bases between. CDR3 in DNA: TGTGCCAGTAGTGAGATAGATACGCAGTATTTT. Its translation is CASSEIDTQYF.

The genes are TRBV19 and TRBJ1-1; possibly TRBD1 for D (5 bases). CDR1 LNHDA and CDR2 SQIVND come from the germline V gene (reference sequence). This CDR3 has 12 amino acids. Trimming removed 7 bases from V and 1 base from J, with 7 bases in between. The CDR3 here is CASIGGNTEAFF. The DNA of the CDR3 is TGTGCCAGTATCGGGGGGAACACTGAAGCTTTCTTT.

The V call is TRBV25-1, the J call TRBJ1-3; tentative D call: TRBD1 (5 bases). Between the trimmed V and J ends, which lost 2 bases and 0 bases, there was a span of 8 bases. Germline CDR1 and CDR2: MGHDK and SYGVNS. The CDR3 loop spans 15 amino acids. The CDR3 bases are TGTGCCAGCAGTGAAGGCGGGGGCTCTGGAAACACCATATATTTT. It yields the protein CASSEGGGSGNTIYF.

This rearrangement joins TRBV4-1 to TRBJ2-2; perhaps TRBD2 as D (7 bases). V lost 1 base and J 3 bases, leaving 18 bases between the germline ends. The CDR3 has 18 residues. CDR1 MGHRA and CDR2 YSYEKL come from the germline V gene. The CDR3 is CASSQGPWVGGDTGELFF. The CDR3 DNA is TGCGCCAGCAGCCAAGGACCGTGGGTAGGGGGGGACACCGGGGAGCTGTTTTTT.

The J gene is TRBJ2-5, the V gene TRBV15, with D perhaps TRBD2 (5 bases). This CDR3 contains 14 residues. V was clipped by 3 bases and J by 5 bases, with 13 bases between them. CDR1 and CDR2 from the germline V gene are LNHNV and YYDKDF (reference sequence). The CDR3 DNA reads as TGTGCCACCAGCAGGGAGGACCTCGAGGAGACCCAGTACTTC. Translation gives CATSREDLEETQYF.

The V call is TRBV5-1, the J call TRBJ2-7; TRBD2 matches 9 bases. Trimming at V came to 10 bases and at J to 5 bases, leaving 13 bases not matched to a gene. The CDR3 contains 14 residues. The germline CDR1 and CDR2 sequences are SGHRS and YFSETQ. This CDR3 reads CARCRSGRSHEQYF. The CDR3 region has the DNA TGCGCCCGCTGCCGAAGCGGGAGGTCCCACGAGCAGTACTTC.

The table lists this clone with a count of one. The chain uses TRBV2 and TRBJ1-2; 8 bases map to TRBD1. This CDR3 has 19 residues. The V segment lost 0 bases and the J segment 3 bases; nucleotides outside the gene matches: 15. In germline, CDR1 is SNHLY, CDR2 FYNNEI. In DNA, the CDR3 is TGTGCCAGCAGTGAAGCGGACAGGGCCTTTCCGCCCGCCTACTATGGCTACACCTTC. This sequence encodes CASSEADRAFPPAYYGYTF. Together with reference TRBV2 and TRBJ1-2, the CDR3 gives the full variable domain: EPEVTQTPSHQVTQMGQEVILRCVPISNHLYFYWYRQILGQKVEFLVSFYNNEISEKSEIFDDQFSVERPDGSNFTLKIRSTKLEDSAMYFCASSEADRAFPPAYYGYTFGSGTRLTVV.

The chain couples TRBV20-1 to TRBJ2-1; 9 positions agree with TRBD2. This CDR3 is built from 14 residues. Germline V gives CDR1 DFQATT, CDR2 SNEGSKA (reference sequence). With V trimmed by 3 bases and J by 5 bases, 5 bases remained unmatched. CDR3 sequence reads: CSASSSGRNNEQFF. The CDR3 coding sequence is TGCAGTGCTAGTTCCAGCGGGAGGAACAATGAGCAGTTCTTC.

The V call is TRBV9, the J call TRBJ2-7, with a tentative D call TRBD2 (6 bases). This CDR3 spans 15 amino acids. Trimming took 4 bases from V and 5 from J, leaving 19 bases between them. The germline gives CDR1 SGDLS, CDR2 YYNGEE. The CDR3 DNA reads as TGTGCCAGCAGCCCCCGGGGACTTATTCCCAACGAGCAGTACTTC. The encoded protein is CASSPRGLIPNEQYF. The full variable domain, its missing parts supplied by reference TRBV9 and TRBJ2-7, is DSGVTQTPKHLITATGQRVTLRCSPRSGDLSVYWYQQSLDQGLQFLIQYYNGEERAKGNILERFSAQQFPDLHSELNLSSLELGDSALYFCASSPRGLIPNEQYFGPGTRLTVT.

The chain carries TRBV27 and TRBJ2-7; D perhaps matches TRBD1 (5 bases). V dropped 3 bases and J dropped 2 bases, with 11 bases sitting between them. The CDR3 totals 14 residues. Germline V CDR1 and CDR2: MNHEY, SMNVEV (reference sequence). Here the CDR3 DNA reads TGTGCCAGCAGTTTCCGACAGTTCCCCTACGAGCAGTACTTC. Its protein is CASSFRQFPYEQYF.

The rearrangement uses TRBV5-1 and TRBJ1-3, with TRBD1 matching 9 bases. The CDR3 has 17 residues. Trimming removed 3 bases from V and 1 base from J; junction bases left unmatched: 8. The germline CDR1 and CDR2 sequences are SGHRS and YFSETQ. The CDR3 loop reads CASSSDRGLFSGNTIYF. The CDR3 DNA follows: TGCGCCAGCAGCTCGGACAGGGGCTTGTTTTCTGGAAACACCATATATTTT.

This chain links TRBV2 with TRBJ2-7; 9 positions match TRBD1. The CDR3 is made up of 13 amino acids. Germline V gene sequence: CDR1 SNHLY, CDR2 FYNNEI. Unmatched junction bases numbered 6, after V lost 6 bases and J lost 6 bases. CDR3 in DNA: TGTGCCAGCAGGGGACAGGGTGGGGCCGAGCAGTACTTC. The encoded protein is CASRGQGGAEQYF.